This T cell receptor beta chain was sequenced for a study of cytomegalovirus exposure and HLA in healthy donors. Use of 60 Vbeta and 13 Jbeta primers characterized the PCR. TCRdb's copy holds only in-frame clones and misses some; the assay was immunoSEQ multiplex PCR. Among around 100,000 clones listed, about four fifths were seen once. Nominally healthy donors were sampled, though unrecorded immune exposures were likely. CDR3 length: 15 residues. This sequence joins TRBV21-1 and TRBJ2-1; no DNA check was done on the table's D call, TRBD2. TRBV21-1 is termed a pseudogene. The sequenced material came from PBMCs. This sequence originates from a man aged 25-45 years in good health and CMV-seropositive. The CDR3 loop is CARNDGSPGSNEQFF. DNA of the CDR3: TGTGCCAGAAACGACGGGTCCCCCGGGAGCAATGAGCAGTTCTTC.